Below, 25 T cell receptor beta chains from the same sample are listed, as sequenced in a study of T cells in Graves' hyperthyroidism and ophthalmopathy. TCR beta CDR3 region amplification was performed from RNA transcripts. HTBI primers were used for first-round RT-PCR of the TCR CDR3. A single record per CDR3 protein comes from TCRdb applying MiXCR to the multiplex PCR reads. Of under 300,000 distinct CDR3 sequences in the sample, 22% were seen once. Sequenced material: blood. These receptors all stem from a man aged 30 to 39 with Graves' ophthalmopathy.

The rearrangement uses TRBV20-1 and TRBJ2-7; D could derive from TRBD1 or TRBD2 (5 bases each). The CDR3 spans 12 residues. Germline CDR1 is DFQATT and CDR2 is SNEGSKA (reference sequence). V gave up 7 bases and J gave up 4 bases, with 14 bases separating them. CDR3 bases: TGCAGTGGGATGACCGAGGGGTACGAGCAGTACTTC. Translated: CSGMTEGYEQYF.

This clonotype was recorded many times. J is TRBJ2-5 and V is TRBV28; D gene ambiguous. The V gene lost 4 bases and the J gene lost 4 bases, with 16 bases spanning the gap. The germline V gene has CDR1 MDHEN and CDR2 SYDVKM. The CDR3 has 15 residues. The CDR3 loop is CASSSEARTVETQYF. The DNA for the CDR3 is TGTGCCAGCAGTTCAGAGGCTAGGACCGTAGAGACCCAGTACTTC. Full variable domain (remainder filled in from reference TRBV28 and TRBJ2-5): DVKVTQSSRYLVKRTGEKVFLECVQDMDHENMFWYRQDPGLGLRLIYFSYDVKMKEKGDIPEGYSVSREKKERFSLILESASTNQTSMYLCASSSEARTVETQYFGPGTRLLVL.

CDR3 sequence (DNA): TGTGCCAGCAGTTCTTTGCCGGGACAGGGGGCTGGGGAGCAGTACTTC. As protein: CASSSLPGQGAGEQYF. The rearrangement links TRBV6-9 to TRBJ2-7; 12 positions agree with TRBD1. V lost 4 bases, J lost 7 bases, and 11 bases stayed unmatched. Germline assignment: CDR1 MNHGY and CDR2 SVAAGI. The CDR3 contains 16 residues.

The chain is built from TRBV19 and TRBJ1-2, with D tentatively TRBD1 (6 bases). The CDR3 has 14 amino acids. The germline V gene has CDR1 LNHDA and CDR2 SQIVND (reference sequence). Trimming took 2 bases from V and 2 from J, leaving 9 bases between them. CDR3 loop: CASSIQGKNYGYTF. In nucleotides, the CDR3 is TGTGCCAGTAGTATACAGGGGAAGAACTATGGCTACACCTTC.

CDR3 sequence: CASSLPGTTSYEQYF. The CDR3 DNA follows: TGTGCCAGCAGTCTACCCGGGACAACCTCCTACGAGCAGTACTTC. The V and J genes are TRBV6-1 and TRBJ2-7, with D perhaps matching TRBD1 (6 bases). The V gene's germline CDR1 is MNHNS and CDR2 SASEGT. CDR3 length: 15 amino acids. V was clipped by 5 bases and J by 0 bases, with 14 bases between them.

This chain links TRBV6-2 or TRBV6-3 with TRBJ2-7; D is unresolved. Germline V gene data show CDR1 as MNHEY and CDR2 as SVGEGT. The length of the CDR3 is 13 residues. Trimming cost V 2 bases and J 6 bases, with 11 bases left between them. Here the CDR3 DNA reads TGTGCCAGCAGTTACCTGGACGACCGCGAGCAGTACTTC. Amino acid sequence: CASSYLDDREQYF.

This clonotype was found many times. The chain has TRBV11-3 and TRBJ2-1, with 13 positions matching TRBD2. This CDR3 comprises 17 residues. J gave up 7 bases and V 6 bases, and 12 bases lay outside the gene matches. CDR1 and CDR2 from the germline V gene are SGHNT and YENEEA. The CDR3 DNA is TGTGCCAGCAGATGGAACGGACTAGCGGGAGTCGGGAATGAGCAGTTCTTC. The encoded protein is CASRWNGLAGVGNEQFF.

In nucleotides, the CDR3 is TGTGCCAGCAGCCACGGACTAGCGGGAGAGGGTGAGCAGTTCTTC. Its translation: CASSHGLAGEGEQFF. This chain connects TRBV4-2 to TRBJ2-1, with TRBD2 identical over 13 bases. This CDR3 is built from 15 residues. V lost 3 bases, J lost 9 bases, and 5 bases stayed unmatched. Per germline, CDR1 LGHNA and CDR2 YNFKEQ.

This clonotype was seen a few times. This rearrangement joins TRBV9 to TRBJ2-5; D not certain. The CDR3 has 13 amino acids. V was cut by 0 bases and J by 7 bases, with 10 bases left in between. Germline lookup yields CDR1 SGDLS and CDR2 YYNGEE. This chain's CDR3 is CASSVEPVGTQYF. In nucleotides, the CDR3 is TGTGCCAGCAGCGTAGAGCCAGTGGGGACCCAGTACTTC.

The J gene is TRBJ2-7, the V gene TRBV7-3, with no clear D. The CDR3 extends over 14 amino acids. V lost 0 bases and J 2 bases, leaving 8 bases between the germline ends. Germline values: CDR1 SGHTA, CDR2 FQGTGA. In DNA, the CDR3 is TGTGCCAGCAGCTTAACGACAAATACCTACGAGCAGTACTTC. Its translation is CASSLTTNTYEQYF. The entire variable domain, with the rest obtained from reference TRBV7-3 and TRBJ2-7, is as follows: GAGVSQTPSNKVTEKGKYVELRCDPISGHTALYWYRQSLGQGPEFLIYFQGTGAADDSGLPNDRFFAVRPEGSVSTLKIQRTERGDSAVYLCASSLTTNTYEQYFGPGTRLTVT.

The chain employs TRBV28 and TRBJ1-1; the D gene is possibly TRBD1 (6 bases). CDR1 and CDR2 from the germline V gene are MDHEN and SYDVKM. This CDR3 is built from 14 residues. V lost 3 bases and J 6 bases, leaving 14 bases between the germline ends. CDR3 nucleotides: TGTGCCAGCAGTTTGAGGCAGGGGATTTCTGAAGCTTTCTTT. Protein sequence: CASSLRQGISEAFF.

The V and J genes are TRBV9 and TRBJ2-7, with D possibly being TRBD2 (6 bases). The CDR3 is made up of 14 amino acids. Per the germline V gene, CDR1 is SGDLS and CDR2 is YYNGEE. Trimming left V 4 bases short and J 7 bases short, with 18 bases between. CDR3 coding DNA: TGTGCCAGCAGCCCCCGGGAGCCCGCCTGGGAGCAGTACTTC. Protein product: CASSPREPAWEQYF.

This clonotype turned up a few times. The chain combines TRBV6-1 with TRBJ2-1, with 14 bases that match TRBD2. With V trimmed by 4 bases and J by 8 bases, 7 bases remained unmatched. Germline loops: CDR1 MNHNS, CDR2 SASEGT. This CDR3 spans 16 amino acids. CDR3 region: CASSGYGTSGSDEQFF. As DNA, the CDR3 is TGTGCCAGCAGTGGATACGGGACTAGCGGGAGCGATGAGCAGTTCTTC.

The J gene is TRBJ2-6, the V gene TRBV11-3; D is ambiguous. Germline CDR1 reads SGHNT; CDR2 reads YENEEA. The CDR3 loop spans 16 amino acids. Deletions cut 0 bases from V and 1 base from J, with 7 bases between. This chain's CDR3 is CASSLEYSSGANVLTF. The CDR3 coding sequence is TGTGCCAGCAGCTTAGAGTACTCTTCTGGGGCCAACGTCCTGACTTTC.

This rearrangement joins TRBV7-9 to TRBJ2-5; D assignment may be TRBD1 or TRBD2 (5 bases each). The CDR3 length is 13 residues. Trimming took off 7 bases at V and 7 bases at J, with 16 bases between the two ends. In germline, CDR1 is SEHNR, CDR2 FQNEAQ (reference sequence). The CDR3 sequence is CASTRGAVATQYF. For the CDR3, the DNA is TGTGCCAGCACCCGAGGGGCGGTAGCGACCCAGTACTTC.

J is TRBJ2-1 and V is TRBV18, with D possibly being TRBD2 (6 bases). Per the germline V gene, CDR1 is KGHSH and CDR2 is LQKENI. The CDR3 has 16 amino acids. The V gene lost 3 bases and the J gene lost 7 bases, with 19 bases spanning the gap. The CDR3 is CASSPYSGSRGNEQFF. The CDR3 DNA reads TGTGCCAGCTCACCCTATAGCGGATCAAGGGGAAATGAGCAGTTCTTC.

The chain uses TRBV11-2 and TRBJ2-7; TRBD2 agrees at 10 bases. V lost 2 bases to trimming and J lost 0 bases; unmatched junction nucleotides: 4. The CDR3 has 16 amino acids. Per germline, CDR1 SGHAT and CDR2 FQNNGV. CDR3 nucleotide sequence: TGTGCCAGCAGCTTAATAGCGGGAGGTCGCTCCTACGAGCAGTACTTC. Translated: CASSLIAGGRSYEQYF.

This clonotype was observed a few times. The chain is built from TRBV19 and TRBJ2-1; D gene ambiguous. V was trimmed by 1 base and J by 12 bases, leaving 13 bases between them. The germline CDR1 and CDR2 sequences are LNHDA and SQIVND (reference sequence). The CDR3 runs 13 residues. DNA of the CDR3: TGTGCCAGTAGTATAGGTCGGACGTCTTGGCAGTTCTTC. Translating gives CASSIGRTSWQFF. Based on the CDR3 plus reference TRBV19 and TRBJ2-1, the full variable domain is DGGITQSPKYLFRKEGQNVTLSCEQNLNHDAMYWYRQDPGQGLRLIYYSQIVNDFQKGDIAEGYSVSREKKESFPLTVTSAQKNPTAFYLCASSIGRTSWQFFGPGTRLTVL.

This clonotype was counted at least ten times. The genes are TRBV18 and TRBJ2-1, with unresolved D. Germline V lookup: CDR1 KGHSH, CDR2 LQKENI. This CDR3 region has 13 residues. V lost 3 bases, J lost 6 bases, and 9 bases lay in between. The CDR3 is CASSPSYPNEQFF. The DNA for the CDR3 is TGTGCCAGCTCACCTAGTTACCCCAATGAGCAGTTCTTC.

The chain has TRBV5-6 and TRBJ2-5; the D is unclear. CDR3 length: 13 amino acids. Germline-derived CDR1 and CDR2 are SGHDT and YYEEEE. Trimming removed 4 bases from V and 1 base from J, with 8 bases in between. CDR3 DNA sequence: TGTGCCAGCAGCCTGGACGGCCAAGAGACCCAGTACTTC. Translated, it gives CASSLDGQETQYF.

The sample holds a few counts of this clonotype. The V and J genes are TRBV6-1 and TRBJ2-7, with 8 bases aligning to TRBD1. Trimming removed 4 bases from V and 0 bases from J; junction bases left unmatched: 2. The CDR3 runs 14 residues. The germline gives CDR1 MNHNS, CDR2 SASEGT. The CDR3 region has the DNA TGTGCCAGCAGTGGGACAGGGCCCTCCTACGAGCAGTACTTC. This encodes CASSGTGPSYEQYF.

This clonotype was detected ten times or more. This chain connects TRBV28 to TRBJ2-1; 7 bases are a match to TRBD1. The CDR3 is made up of 15 amino acids. Germline CDR1 and CDR2: MDHEN and SYDVKM. J was trimmed by 8 bases and V by 6 bases; bases with no gene match: 13. DNA for the CDR3: TGTGCCAGCAGGGGCCCGGGACAGTGGATCTATGAGCAGTTCTTC. This encodes CASRGPGQWIYEQFF. Full variable domain (missing parts from reference TRBV28 and TRBJ2-1): DVKVTQSSRYLVKRTGEKVFLECVQDMDHENMFWYRQDPGLGLRLIYFSYDVKMKEKGDIPEGYSVSREKKERFSLILESASTNQTSMYLCASRGPGQWIYEQFFGPGTRLTVL.

CDR3 region: CASSEGQGMEPQHF. For the CDR3, the DNA is TGTGCCAGCAGCGAAGGACAGGGGATGGAGCCCCAGCATTTT. The chain combines TRBV7-9 with TRBJ1-5, with 9 bases that match TRBD1. The germline V gene encodes CDR1 SEHNR and CDR2 FQNEAQ (reference sequence). V lost 5 bases, J lost 8 bases, and 7 bases stayed unmatched. The CDR3 is 14 residues long.

This clonotype was seen ten or more times. V gene TRBV12-3 or TRBV12-4 combines with J gene TRBJ2-5, with 7 bases aligning to TRBD2. CDR3 length equals 15 residues. The ends lost 5 bases at V and 5 bases at J; junction bases unmatched: 11. DNA of the CDR3: TGTGCCAGCAGTCACCGGGGGGAGCCAGCGGAGACCCAGTACTTC. Translated, it gives CASSHRGEPAETQYF.

The chain recombines TRBV29-1 with TRBJ2-3; D call uncertain. The germline CDR1 and CDR2 sequences are SQVTM and ANQGSEA. This CDR3 spans 12 amino acids. The ends were cut back, 8 bases at V and 1 base at J, with 10 bases in the middle. As DNA, the CDR3 is TGCAGCTACCGAGCTGGCACAGATACGCAGTATTTT. As protein: CSYRAGTDTQYF.